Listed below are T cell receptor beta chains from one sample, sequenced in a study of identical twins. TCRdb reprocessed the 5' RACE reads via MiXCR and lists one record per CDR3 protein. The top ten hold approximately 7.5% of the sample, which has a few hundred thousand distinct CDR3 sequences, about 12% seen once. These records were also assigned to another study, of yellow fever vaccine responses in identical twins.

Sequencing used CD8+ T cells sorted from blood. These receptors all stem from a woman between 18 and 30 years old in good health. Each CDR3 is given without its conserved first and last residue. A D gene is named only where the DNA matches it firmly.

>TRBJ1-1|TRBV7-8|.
ASNGGNTEAF
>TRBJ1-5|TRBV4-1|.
ASSQDPGFGNQPQH
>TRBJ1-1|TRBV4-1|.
ASSQEEGGAEAF
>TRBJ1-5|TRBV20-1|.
SAPKRRGSDQPQH
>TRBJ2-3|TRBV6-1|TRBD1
ASRTTGGWTDTQY
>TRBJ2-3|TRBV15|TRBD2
ATSGLAGLDTQY
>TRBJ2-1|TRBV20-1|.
SATGRTEKIQF
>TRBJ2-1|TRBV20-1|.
KIGFRANEQF
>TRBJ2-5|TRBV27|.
ASKMSVEETQY
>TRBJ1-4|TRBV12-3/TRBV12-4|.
ASSSEQGRGQERLF
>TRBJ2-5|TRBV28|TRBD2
ASSLYSGGLQETQY
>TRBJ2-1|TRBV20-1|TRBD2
SAEDSGIFEQF
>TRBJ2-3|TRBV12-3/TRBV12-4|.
ASSFTAGSGDTQY
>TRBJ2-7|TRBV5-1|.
ASSLNREEQY
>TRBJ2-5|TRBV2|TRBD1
ASRDKTGVKQETQY